This T cell receptor beta chain was identified during a study of CD8+CD57+ T cells in acquired aplastic anemia. Study in general: Quantities of DNA derived from sorted CD4+ and CD8+ cells averaged roughly 3 ug. Around 11 million reads, on average, were obtained for CD4+ cells from healthy donors.

The use of genomic DNA as template underpinned the TCR beta VDJ and CDR3 profiling. Each CDR3 protein gets one entry after TCRdb re-called the reads with MiXCR. The data show 350,000 to 450,000 distinct CDR3 sequences, 55% to 70% seen once. General study findings and limits: Both patients and controls carried the same twenty-nine CD8+ CDR3 sequences. Patients and healthy controls showed no significant CD8+ Simpson's diversity difference.

Germline-derived CDR1 and CDR2 are SGHTA and FQGNSA. Both ends counted, the CDR3 spans 13 residues. As regards this clonotype: The antigen remains unidentified. This CDR3 fails to terminate in the conserved phenylalanine or tryptophan, so it likely reflects a read error. It is unclear where the CDR3 begins or ends on the DNA, so no DNA is shown, and the CDR3 is as TCRdb lists it.

V gene TRBV7-2 combines with J gene TRBJ2-5; the D call TRBD1 from the table was never checked on the DNA. The sequence came from a human donor in good health, serving as a control. Input material: sorted CD4+, CD8+, or CD8+CD57+ T cells (not recorded which) from PBMCs. The CDR3 reads CASTPDSTEAFFG.